These T cell receptor beta chains were read from a single sample in a study of blood T cell repertoires in COVID-19. Assay used: immunoSEQ multiplex PCR; TCRdb lists only in-frame clones, some missing. The sample lists about 160,000 clones, just over 85% occurring once. The specimen sequenced was peripheral blood. The receptors derive from a man aged 45-65 years with active or convalescent COVID-19. Both conserved end residues are part of each CDR3. The D gene is left open where the match is weak. Clone size appears in some rows only: once, few, many, or a class for an expanded clone.

v_call: TRBV28
j_call: TRBJ1-5
clone_size: -
d_call: TRBD1
cdr3_nt: TGTGCCAGCAGTAACAGGGGAAATCAGCCCCAGCATTTT
cdr3_aa: CASSNRGNQPQHF

v_call: TRBV6-6
j_call: TRBJ1-6
clone_size: once
d_call: TRBD1
cdr3_nt: TGTGCCAGCAGTAGACAGGGTCGGAATTCACCCCTCCACTTT
cdr3_aa: CASSRQGRNSPLHF

v_call: TRBV20-1
j_call: TRBJ2-1
clone_size: -
d_call: -
cdr3_nt: TGCAGTGCTCCCCACCTAAGTGGGCAGTTCTTC
cdr3_aa: CSAPHLSGQFF

v_call: TRBV29-1
j_call: TRBJ2-1
clone_size: once
d_call: TRBD2
cdr3_nt: TGCAGCGTACCTAGACTAGCGGGGCACTCCTACAATGAGCAGTTCTTC
cdr3_aa: CSVPRLAGHSYNEQFF

v_call: TRBV7-9
j_call: TRBJ2-7
clone_size: -
d_call: TRBD1
cdr3_nt: TGTGCCAGCAGCCCTGCACCACGGCCGGGACAGGAGATTAATGAGCAGTACTTC
cdr3_aa: CASSPAPRPGQEINEQYF

v_call: TRBV5-1
j_call: TRBJ2-7
clone_size: -
d_call: TRBD1
cdr3_nt: TGCGCCAGCAGCTTGGTGACAGGGTACGACGAGCAGTACTTC
cdr3_aa: CASSLVTGYDEQYF

v_call: TRBV6-5
j_call: TRBJ1-1
clone_size: -
d_call: -
cdr3_nt: TGTGCCAGCAGACTCGGACAGATAAACACTGAAGCTTTCTTT
cdr3_aa: CASRLGQINTEAFF

v_call: TRBV7-6
j_call: TRBJ2-1
clone_size: -
d_call: TRBD2
cdr3_nt: TGTGCCAGCAGCTTAGCGGGCGGGAGGTCCTACAATGAGCAGTTCTTC
cdr3_aa: CASSLAGGRSYNEQFF

v_call: TRBV19
j_call: TRBJ2-7
clone_size: -
d_call: TRBD1
cdr3_nt: TGTGCCAGTAGTTACACAGACAGGGCAAGTGTAAGCTCGCAGTACTTC
cdr3_aa: CASSYTDRASVSSQYF

v_call: TRBV6-5
j_call: TRBJ2-7
clone_size: -
d_call: -
cdr3_nt: TGTGCCAGCCGAAACGTTGGAGGTACCTCCTACGAGCAGTACTTC
cdr3_aa: CASRNVGGTSYEQYF

v_call: TRBV5-6
j_call: TRBJ2-1
clone_size: -
d_call: TRBD2
cdr3_nt: TGTGCCAGCAACATAGCGGGGGCTGCATCCTACAATGAGCAGTTCTTC
cdr3_aa: CASNIAGAASYNEQFF

v_call: TRBV2
j_call: TRBJ2-5
clone_size: -
d_call: TRBD1
cdr3_nt: TGTGCCAGCAGCGATAACAGGGGCTTCACCCAAGAGACCCAGTACTTC
cdr3_aa: CASSDNRGFTQETQYF

v_call: TRBV12-5
j_call: TRBJ2-1
clone_size: -
d_call: TRBD1
cdr3_nt: TGTGCTAGTGGTTTAGGGACAGCCGGTTACAATGAGCAGTTCTTC
cdr3_aa: CASGLGTAGYNEQFF

v_call: TRBV27
j_call: TRBJ2-2
clone_size: -
d_call: -
cdr3_nt: TGTGCCAGCAGTTTATCGAGGGCCGGGGAGCTGTTTTTT
cdr3_aa: CASSLSRAGELFF

v_call: TRBV29-1
j_call: TRBJ1-1
clone_size: few
d_call: -
cdr3_nt: TGCAGCGTTGAAGAAGGCGACTACACTGAAGCTTTCTTT
cdr3_aa: CSVEEGDYTEAFF

v_call: TRBV6-5
j_call: TRBJ1-3
clone_size: -
d_call: -
cdr3_nt: TGTGCTGCAGCGGTATCTGGAAACACCATATATTTT
cdr3_aa: CAAAVSGNTIYF

v_call: TRBV7-2
j_call: TRBJ2-6
clone_size: -
d_call: -
cdr3_nt: TGTGCCAGCAGCTTAGTACTCGCGGGCTCTGGGGCCAACGTCCTGACTTTC
cdr3_aa: CASSLVLAGSGANVLTF

v_call: TRBV29-1
j_call: TRBJ2-5
clone_size: -
d_call: TRBD2
cdr3_nt: TGCAGCGCCCTGGGGACTAGCGGGAGGGGAGAGACCCAGTACTTC
cdr3_aa: CSALGTSGRGETQYF

v_call: TRBV19
j_call: TRBJ1-2
clone_size: once
d_call: TRBD1
cdr3_nt: TGTGCCAGTAGTATCTCACAGGGGCTTGGCTACACCTTC
cdr3_aa: CASSISQGLGYTF

v_call: TRBV12-3/TRBV12-4
j_call: TRBJ1-1
clone_size: -
d_call: -
cdr3_nt: TGTGCCAGCGGGGGGGTCACTGAAGCTTTCTTT
cdr3_aa: CASGGVTEAFF

v_call: TRBV19
j_call: TRBJ2-7
clone_size: -
d_call: TRBD1
cdr3_nt: TGTGCCAGTAGTTCGACAGGGTCTGGCGAGCAGTACTTC
cdr3_aa: CASSSTGSGEQYF

v_call: TRBV5-4
j_call: TRBJ1-2
clone_size: few
d_call: TRBD1
cdr3_nt: TGTGCCAGCAGCTGGACAGGGGGCGACTATGGCTACACCTTC
cdr3_aa: CASSWTGGDYGYTF

v_call: TRBV5-4
j_call: TRBJ1-2
clone_size: -
d_call: TRBD1
cdr3_nt: TGTGCCAGCAGCTTGGGTTCGGACAGGGCTTTTGGCTACACCTTC
cdr3_aa: CASSLGSDRAFGYTF

v_call: TRBV2
j_call: TRBJ1-5
clone_size: medium-sized
d_call: TRBD1
cdr3_nt: TGTGCCAGCAGTCCACCGGGACAGGATCAGCCCCAGCATTTT
cdr3_aa: CASSPPGQDQPQHF

v_call: TRBV5-4
j_call: TRBJ1-6
clone_size: -
d_call: -
cdr3_nt: TGTGCCAGCAGCTTTTCTATCGCCGCCGGGAATTCACCCCTCCACTTT
cdr3_aa: CASSFSIAAGNSPLHF

v_call: TRBV11-3
j_call: TRBJ1-6
clone_size: -
d_call: TRBD1
cdr3_nt: TGTGCCAGCAGCTTGGTCCGGGACAGGGAGTCTCCACCCCTCCACTTT
cdr3_aa: CASSLVRDRESPPLHF

v_call: TRBV5-4
j_call: TRBJ2-1
clone_size: -
d_call: -
cdr3_nt: TGTGCCAGCAGCTTTTTTCAGTTTTCCTACAATGAGCAGTTCTTC
cdr3_aa: CASSFFQFSYNEQFF

v_call: TRBV5-4
j_call: TRBJ2-5
clone_size: -
d_call: -
cdr3_nt: TGTGCCAGCAGCTACGACGGACCGGGGGAGACCCAGTACTTC
cdr3_aa: CASSYDGPGETQYF

v_call: TRBV19
j_call: TRBJ2-1
clone_size: -
d_call: -
cdr3_nt: TGTGCCAGTAGTATCCGTCGGGATGAGCAGTTCTTC
cdr3_aa: CASSIRRDEQFF

v_call: TRBV20-1
j_call: TRBJ2-1
clone_size: -
d_call: -
cdr3_nt: TGCAGTGCTAAAAACACCAATGAGCAGTTCTTC
cdr3_aa: CSAKNTNEQFF

v_call: TRBV5-5
j_call: TRBJ2-1
clone_size: few
d_call: TRBD1
cdr3_nt: TGTGCCAGCATCGACCGGGACAGGGGGGACAATGAGCAGTTCTTC
cdr3_aa: CASIDRDRGDNEQFF

v_call: TRBV12-2
j_call: TRBJ2-7
clone_size: -
d_call: -
cdr3_nt: TGTGCAAGTCGCCTGAGACTAGCGGGGGGGCCTCACGAGCAGTACTTC
cdr3_aa: CASRLRLAGGPHEQYF

v_call: TRBV6-6
j_call: TRBJ1-5
clone_size: -
d_call: -
cdr3_nt: TGTGCCAGCACCTTGGACAGACCCAATCAGCCCCAGCATTTT
cdr3_aa: CASTLDRPNQPQHF

v_call: TRBV4-3
j_call: TRBJ1-2
clone_size: -
d_call: TRBD1
cdr3_nt: TGCGCCAGCAGCCAGAACAGGGGGCGAGATGGCTACACCTTC
cdr3_aa: CASSQNRGRDGYTF

v_call: TRBV27
j_call: TRBJ1-6
clone_size: -
d_call: TRBD1
cdr3_nt: TGTGCCAGCAGTTTATTAGGCCGGACAGGGGGACGGGGTTCACCCCTCCACTTT
cdr3_aa: CASSLLGRTGGRGSPLHF

v_call: TRBV11-3
j_call: TRBJ2-5
clone_size: -
d_call: TRBD1
cdr3_nt: TGTGCCAGCAGCTGGGGACAGGGTCCGGGGACCCAGTACTTC
cdr3_aa: CASSWGQGPGTQYF

v_call: TRBV7-2
j_call: TRBJ1-6
clone_size: -
d_call: TRBD1
cdr3_nt: TGTGCCAGCAGGATACCGACAGGGGGGAATTCACCCCTCCACTTT
cdr3_aa: CASRIPTGGNSPLHF

v_call: TRBV11-2
j_call: TRBJ1-3
clone_size: -
d_call: -
cdr3_nt: TGTGCCAGCAGCATAACAGGGACTGGAAACACCATATATTTT
cdr3_aa: CASSITGTGNTIYF

v_call: TRBV18
j_call: TRBJ1-2
clone_size: -
d_call: -
cdr3_nt: TGTGCCAGCTCACCCGGACAATCTTCTAACTATGGCTACACCTTC
cdr3_aa: CASSPGQSSNYGYTF

v_call: TRBV29-1
j_call: TRBJ1-2
clone_size: -
d_call: TRBD1
cdr3_nt: TGCAGCGTTGAGAGGGACAGGGCCACCTATGGCTACACCTTC
cdr3_aa: CSVERDRATYGYTF

v_call: TRBV24-1
j_call: TRBJ1-2
clone_size: -
d_call: -
cdr3_nt: TGTGCCACCAGTGCTACAGGGTCTTTTGGCTACACCTTC
cdr3_aa: CATSATGSFGYTF

v_call: TRBV5-6
j_call: TRBJ1-4
clone_size: -
d_call: -
cdr3_nt: TGTGCCAGCAGCTTGTTGGGAGGCCAAAATGAAAAACTGTTTTTT
cdr3_aa: CASSLLGGQNEKLFF

v_call: TRBV10-1
j_call: TRBJ2-2
clone_size: -
d_call: TRBD2
cdr3_nt: TGCGCCAGCAGTGTGAAGCGGGAAGGTACTATGGGGGAGCTGTTTTTT
cdr3_aa: CASSVKREGTMGELFF

v_call: TRBV5-6
j_call: TRBJ2-3
clone_size: -
d_call: -
cdr3_nt: TGTGCCAGCAGCCCCTCCGGGGGGCTACCAGATACGCAGTATTTT
cdr3_aa: CASSPSGGLPDTQYF

v_call: TRBV12-5
j_call: TRBJ1-4
clone_size: -
d_call: TRBD1
cdr3_nt: TGTGCTAGTGGGGGGACAGGGGCTAATGAAAAACTGTTTTTT
cdr3_aa: CASGGTGANEKLFF

v_call: TRBV19
j_call: TRBJ2-5
clone_size: -
d_call: TRBD2
cdr3_nt: TGTGCCAGTAGTATAGTTGTGGGAGGGGCCAAAGAGACCCAGTACTTC
cdr3_aa: CASSIVVGGAKETQYF

v_call: TRBV7-2
j_call: TRBJ1-5
clone_size: -
d_call: -
cdr3_nt: TGTGCCAGCAGCTTTGGCAGGGGCAATCAGCCCCAGCATTTT
cdr3_aa: CASSFGRGNQPQHF

v_call: TRBV11-2
j_call: TRBJ2-2
clone_size: -
d_call: -
cdr3_nt: TGTGCCAGCAGCACCCTAGCAGGTACCGGGGAGCTGTTTTTT
cdr3_aa: CASSTLAGTGELFF

v_call: TRBV3-1/TRBV3-2
j_call: TRBJ2-2
clone_size: -
d_call: TRBD2
cdr3_nt: TGTGCCAGCAGCCAAGCAGGACTAGTGATCGCCGGGGAGCTGTTTTTT
cdr3_aa: CASSQAGLVIAGELFF

v_call: TRBV5-8
j_call: TRBJ2-3
clone_size: -
d_call: -
cdr3_nt: TGTGCCAGCAATGGGGGGGCAAACACAGATACGCAGTATTTT
cdr3_aa: CASNGGANTDTQYF

v_call: TRBV19
j_call: TRBJ2-1
clone_size: -
d_call: TRBD2
cdr3_nt: TGTGCCAGTACCCCGGGACTAGCGGGAGGATATGAGCAGTTCTTC
cdr3_aa: CASTPGLAGGYEQFF

v_call: TRBV9
j_call: TRBJ2-1
clone_size: -
d_call: -
cdr3_nt: TGTGCCAGCAGCGTAGACGACAACCGGCTCGTGCAGTTCTTC
cdr3_aa: CASSVDDNRLVQFF

v_call: TRBV19
j_call: TRBJ1-2
clone_size: -
d_call: -
cdr3_nt: TGTGCCAGTAGTATGAGGAATAACTATGGCTACACCTTC
cdr3_aa: CASSMRNNYGYTF

v_call: TRBV11-3
j_call: TRBJ1-5
clone_size: -
d_call: -
cdr3_nt: TGTGCCAGCAGCTTAGCTTACAGACCCCCTAACAATCAGCCCCAGCATTTT
cdr3_aa: CASSLAYRPPNNQPQHF

v_call: TRBV28
j_call: TRBJ2-5
clone_size: -
d_call: TRBD1
cdr3_nt: TGTGCCAGCAGTTTAGTGCGCAGGGGGACGCCGGCCCAGTACTTC
cdr3_aa: CASSLVRRGTPAQYF

v_call: TRBV7-9
j_call: TRBJ2-7
clone_size: -
d_call: -
cdr3_nt: TGTGCCAGCAGCTTAGCGCCACAGGCAGCCTCCTACGAGCAGTACTTC
cdr3_aa: CASSLAPQAASYEQYF

v_call: TRBV19
j_call: TRBJ1-5
clone_size: -
d_call: TRBD1
cdr3_nt: TGTGCCAGTAGGGTGACAGGGGGAGGCAATCAGCCCCAGCATTTT
cdr3_aa: CASRVTGGGNQPQHF

v_call: TRBV27
j_call: TRBJ2-7
clone_size: -
d_call: -
cdr3_nt: TGTGCCAGCAGTTCGGGATCTTACGAGCAGTACTTC
cdr3_aa: CASSSGSYEQYF

v_call: TRBV7-2
j_call: TRBJ2-7
clone_size: -
d_call: TRBD2
cdr3_nt: TGTGCCAGCACAAATTACGGGGGGGTCGAGCAGTACTTC
cdr3_aa: CASTNYGGVEQYF